This paragraph reports one TCR beta chain. The antigen remains unidentified. The source of the sample is a study of cytomegalovirus exposure and HLA in healthy donors. Study in general: Among the 300 to 500 genotyped donors, 65% to 90% were placed in the Caucasian-associated ancestry cluster.

General study points: The classifier was said to identify cytomegalovirus status with high specificity and sensitivity. As immune exposure information, only CMV serostatus was available. For presence/absence analyses, sequencing depth was assumed to be roughly uniform across donors.

Germline trimming cut 1 base from V and 2 bases from J; bases unmatched to any gene: 10. The CDR3 length is 17 residues. Germline V CDR1 and CDR2: LGHNA, YNFKEQ. Amplification used 60 Vbeta primers and 13 Jbeta primers. TCRdb's table, derived via immunoSEQ multiplex PCR, lists solely in-frame clones and lacks some. The sample has around 86,000 clones; about 75% are singletons. The specimen was PBMCs. This sequence was found in a female donor in good health and CMV-seronegative. V usage is TRBV4-2 and J usage is TRBJ2-5, with TRBD2 identical over 7 bases. The CDR3 DNA reads TGTGCCAGCAGCCAAGCGGGTGGTCGAGCGGGGCAAGAGACCCAGTACTTC. Translating gives CASSQAGGRAGQETQYF.